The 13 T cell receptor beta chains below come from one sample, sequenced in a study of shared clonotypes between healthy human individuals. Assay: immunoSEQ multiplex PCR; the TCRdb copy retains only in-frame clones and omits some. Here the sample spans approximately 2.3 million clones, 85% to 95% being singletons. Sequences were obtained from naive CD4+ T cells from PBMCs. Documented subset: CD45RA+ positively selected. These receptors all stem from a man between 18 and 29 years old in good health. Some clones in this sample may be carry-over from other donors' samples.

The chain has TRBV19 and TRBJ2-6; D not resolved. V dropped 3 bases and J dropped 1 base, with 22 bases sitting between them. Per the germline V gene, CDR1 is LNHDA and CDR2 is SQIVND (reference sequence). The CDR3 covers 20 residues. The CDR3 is CASSIGFRAERPSGANVLTF. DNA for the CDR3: TGTGCCAGTAGTATCGGGTTTAGGGCGGAACGCCCTTCTGGGGCCAACGTCCTGACTTTC.

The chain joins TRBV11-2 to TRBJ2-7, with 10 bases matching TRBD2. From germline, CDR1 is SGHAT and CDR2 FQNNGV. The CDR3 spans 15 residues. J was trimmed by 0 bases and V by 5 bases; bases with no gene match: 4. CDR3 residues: CASSPRTSGSYEQYF. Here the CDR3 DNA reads TGTGCCAGCAGCCCCCGGACTAGCGGCTCCTACGAGCAGTACTTC.

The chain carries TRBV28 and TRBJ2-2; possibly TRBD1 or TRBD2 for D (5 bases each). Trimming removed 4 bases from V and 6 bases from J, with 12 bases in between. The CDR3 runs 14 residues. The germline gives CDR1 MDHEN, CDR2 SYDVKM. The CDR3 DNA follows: TGTGCCAGCAGTTGGGGGAGAGGGGCCGGGGAGCTGTTTTTT. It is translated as CASSWGRGAGELFF. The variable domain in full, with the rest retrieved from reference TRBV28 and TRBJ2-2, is DVKVTQSSRYLVKRTGEKVFLECVQDMDHENMFWYRQDPGLGLRLIYFSYDVKMKEKGDIPEGYSVSREKKERFSLILESASTNQTSMYLCASSWGRGAGELFFGEGSRLTVL.

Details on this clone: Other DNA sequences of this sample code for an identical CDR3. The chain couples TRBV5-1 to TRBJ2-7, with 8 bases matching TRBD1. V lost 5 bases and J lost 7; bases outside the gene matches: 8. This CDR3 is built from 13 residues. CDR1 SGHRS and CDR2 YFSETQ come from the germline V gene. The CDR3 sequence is CASRGQGSDEQYF. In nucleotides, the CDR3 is TGCGCCAGCAGAGGACAGGGATCGGATGAGCAGTACTTC.

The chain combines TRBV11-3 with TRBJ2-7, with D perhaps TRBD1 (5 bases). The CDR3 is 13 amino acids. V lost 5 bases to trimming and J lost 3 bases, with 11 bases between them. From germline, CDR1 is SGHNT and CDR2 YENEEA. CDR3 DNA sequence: TGTGCCAGCAGCCAAGACAGAGACTACGAGCAGTACTTC. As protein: CASSQDRDYEQYF. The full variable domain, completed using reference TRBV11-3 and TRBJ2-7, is EAGVVQSPRYKIIEKKQPVAFWCNPISGHNTLYWYLQNLGQGPELLIRYENEEAVDDSQLPKDRFSAERLKGVDSTLKIQPAELGDSAVYLCASSQDRDYEQYFGPGTRLTVT.

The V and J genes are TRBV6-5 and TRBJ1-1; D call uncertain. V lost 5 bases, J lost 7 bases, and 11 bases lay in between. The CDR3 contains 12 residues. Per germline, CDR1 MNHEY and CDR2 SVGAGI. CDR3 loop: CASSPRSFEAFF. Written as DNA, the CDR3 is TGTGCCAGCAGTCCCAGGTCCTTTGAAGCTTTCTTT.

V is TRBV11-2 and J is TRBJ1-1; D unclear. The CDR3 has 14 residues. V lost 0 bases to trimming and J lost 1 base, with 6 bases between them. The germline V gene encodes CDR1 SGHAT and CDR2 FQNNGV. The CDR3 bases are TGTGCCAGCAGCTTAGATATGTGGAACACTGAAGCTTTCTTT. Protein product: CASSLDMWNTEAFF. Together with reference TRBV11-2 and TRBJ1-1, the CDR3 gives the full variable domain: EAGVAQSPRYKIIEKRQSVAFWCNPISGHATLYWYQQILGQGPKLLIQFQNNGVVDDSQLPKDRFSAERLKGVDSTLKIQPAKLEDSAVYLCASSLDMWNTEAFFGQGTRLTVV.

The CDR3 region is CASSLRPSGMETQYF. In DNA, the CDR3 is TGCGCCAGCAGCTTGAGGCCTAGCGGGATGGAGACCCAGTACTTC. The gene calls are TRBV5-1 and TRBJ2-5; TRBD2 agrees at 9 bases. This CDR3 spans 15 amino acids. With 1 base clipped from V and 5 bases from J, the junction kept 6 bases outside the gene matches. CDR1 and CDR2 (germline): SGHRS, YFSETQ.

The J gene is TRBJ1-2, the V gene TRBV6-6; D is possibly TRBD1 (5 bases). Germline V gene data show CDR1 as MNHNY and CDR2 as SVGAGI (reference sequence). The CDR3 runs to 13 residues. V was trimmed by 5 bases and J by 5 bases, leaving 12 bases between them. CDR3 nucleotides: TGTGCCAGCAGTCGAGGGACGCAGTATGGCTACACCTTC. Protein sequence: CASSRGTQYGYTF.

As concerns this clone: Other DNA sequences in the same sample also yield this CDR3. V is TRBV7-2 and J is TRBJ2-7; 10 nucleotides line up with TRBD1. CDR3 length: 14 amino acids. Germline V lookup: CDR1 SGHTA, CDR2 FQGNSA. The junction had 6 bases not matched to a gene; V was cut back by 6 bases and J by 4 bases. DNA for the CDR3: TGTGCCAGCAGTCGGGACAGGGGTAGATACGAGCAGTACTTC. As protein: CASSRDRGRYEQYF. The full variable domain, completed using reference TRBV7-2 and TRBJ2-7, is GAGVSQSPSNKVTEKGKDVELRCDPISGHTALYWYRQSLGQGLEFLIYFQGNSAPDKSGLPSDRFSAERTGGSVSTLTIQRTQQEDSAVYLCASSRDRGRYEQYFGPGTRLTVT.

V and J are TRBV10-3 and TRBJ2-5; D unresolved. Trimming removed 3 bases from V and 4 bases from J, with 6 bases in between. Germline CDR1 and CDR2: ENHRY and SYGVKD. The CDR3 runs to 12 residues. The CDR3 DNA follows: TGTGCCATCAGTGATAAGGGAGAGACCCAGTACTTC. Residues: CAISDKGETQYF.

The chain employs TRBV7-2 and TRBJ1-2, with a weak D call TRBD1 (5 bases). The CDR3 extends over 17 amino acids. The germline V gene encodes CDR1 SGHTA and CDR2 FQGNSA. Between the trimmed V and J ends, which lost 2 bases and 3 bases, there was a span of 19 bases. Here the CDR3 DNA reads TGTGCCAGCAGCTTATCCCCCACTGCGGGGCAGGACTATGGCTACACCTTC. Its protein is CASSLSPTAGQDYGYTF. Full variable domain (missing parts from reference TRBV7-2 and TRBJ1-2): GAGVSQSPSNKVTEKGKDVELRCDPISGHTALYWYRQSLGQGLEFLIYFQGNSAPDKSGLPSDRFSAERTGGSVSTLTIQRTQQEDSAVYLCASSLSPTAGQDYGYTFGSGTRLTVV.

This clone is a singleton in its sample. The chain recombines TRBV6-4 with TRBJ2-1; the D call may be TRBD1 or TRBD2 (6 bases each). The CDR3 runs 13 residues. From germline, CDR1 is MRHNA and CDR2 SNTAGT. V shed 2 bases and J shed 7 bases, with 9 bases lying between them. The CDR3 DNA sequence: TGTGCCAGCAGTGACCGGGGGACAAATGAGCAGTTCTTC. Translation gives CASSDRGTNEQFF.